This TCR beta chain was recorded in a study of immune evolution from preneoplasia to lung adenocarcinoma (dated by TCRdb to the early 2020s). At the level of the whole study: Immune contexture across lung adenocarcinoma precursors and invasive adenocarcinoma was profiled using immune gene expression, TCR sequencing and multiplex immunofluorescence. Resected precursor lesions (AAH, AIS, MIA) and invasive adenocarcinomas were each compared against paired morphologically normal lung tissue. Sample size was determined by specimen availability and not by a prior power calculation. The immune data were integrated with whole exome sequencing and methylation data obtained from the same cohort of nodules. In total, the cohort included roughly 49 patients with pulmonary nodules, all of whom underwent surgical resection. The TCR sequencing data were obtained from 51 patients. It was reported in the study that 100 or so samples were used for TCR sequencing. Class I HLA alleles were inferred from exome data with POLYSOLVER, and allele-specific HLA loss was detected with LOHHLA. What the work shows at the level of the full study, not this receptor alone: Clonality was highest in normal lung, while later-stage lesions appeared to show lower clonality but higher T cell density and diversity. Findings were based on association rather than direct causation; larger cohorts with long-term follow-up and longitudinal biopsies were deemed needed. Normal lung had the highest top T cell clone frequencies, which appeared to decline progressively from AAH through AIS, MIA and invasive adenocarcinoma. All patients were from Japan and China, so applicability to Western populations was uncertain.

The patients had resection in Japan or China between 2014 and 2017. Histologic diagnosis of each case was confirmed independently by two lung cancer pathologists on H&E slides. DNA was isolated from FFPE tissue using the AllPrep DNA/RNA FFPE Kit. Using the immunoSEQ hsTCRbeta Kit, TCR beta CDR3 regions were sequenced from DNA. On the authors' methods: The ImmunoSEQ Analyzer was used to analyse the TCR sequencing data. T cell clonality was calculated on productive rearrangements as 1 minus Pielou's evenness. The inverse Simpson index, applied to productive templates, was used to measure T cell diversity. T cell density was TCR beta template counts normalized to usable DNA, estimated by amplifying and sequencing housekeeping genes. Two-sided Kruskal-Wallis tests were used to compare TCR metrics between histologic stages. Drawn from immuneACCESS, this table holds only the in-frame rearrangements with V and J called that TCRdb kept. Clones are partly lost; checked studies trace under half to an unresolved V gene and leave the rest unexplained. Clone size and V and J calls were adopted from that table, with D and trimming inferred from the DNA. This sample holds 3,000 to 4,500 clones; over 65% were observed only once. Of the sample, roughly an eighth is held by the ten largest clones.

A word on this clone: Its antigen remains undetermined. The input lacks base qualities; no much larger clone sits a single base away.

The CDR3, cysteine through phenylalanine, is 13 amino acids long. Just CDR3 DNA is preserved here, 39 bases in frame from base 1. V was cut back by 4 bases and J by 3 bases, leaving a gap of 10 bases between them. The germline V gene supplies CDR1 SGHVS and CDR2 FNYEAQ. This receptor was identified in a person aged 70 to 80 with lung adenocarcinoma. Sequencing was carried out using FFPE adjacent normal lung tissue. The sequence links TRBV7-6 to TRBJ2-7; no D gene can be assigned with confidence. The DNA sequence reads TGTGCCAGCAGCTCATCCCACGTCTACGAGCAGTACTTC. This sequence encodes CASSSSHVYEQYF.